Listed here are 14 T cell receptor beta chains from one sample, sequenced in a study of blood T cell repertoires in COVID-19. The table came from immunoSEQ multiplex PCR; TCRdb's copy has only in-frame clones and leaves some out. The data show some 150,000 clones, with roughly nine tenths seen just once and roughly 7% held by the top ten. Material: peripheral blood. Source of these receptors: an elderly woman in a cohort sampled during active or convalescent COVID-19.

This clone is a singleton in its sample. CDR3 amino acids: CASSLWGGTTDTQYF. CDR3 in DNA: TGTGCCAGTAGCCTATGGGGGGGAACCACAGATACGCAGTATTTT. The chain carries TRBV19 and TRBJ2-3, with TRBD2 matching 7 bases. CDR1 is LNHDA and CDR2 is SQIVND in the germline V gene (reference sequence). This CDR3 is 15 amino acids long. The junction had 8 bases not matched to a gene; V was cut back by 6 bases and J by 2 bases. Filled out from reference TRBV19 and TRBJ2-3, the complete variable domain reads DGGITQSPKYLFRKEGQNVTLSCEQNLNHDAMYWYRQDPGQGLRLIYYSQIVNDFQKGDIAEGYSVSREKKESFPLTVTSAQKNPTAFYLCASSLWGGTTDTQYFGPGTRLTVL.

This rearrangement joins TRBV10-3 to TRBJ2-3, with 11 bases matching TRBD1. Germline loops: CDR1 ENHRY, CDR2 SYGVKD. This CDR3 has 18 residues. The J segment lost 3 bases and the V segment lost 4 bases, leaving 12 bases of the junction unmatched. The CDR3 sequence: CAISGRTGGKSITDTQYF. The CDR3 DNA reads TGTGCCATCAGTGGCAGGACAGGGGGCAAAAGTATAACAGATACGCAGTATTTT.

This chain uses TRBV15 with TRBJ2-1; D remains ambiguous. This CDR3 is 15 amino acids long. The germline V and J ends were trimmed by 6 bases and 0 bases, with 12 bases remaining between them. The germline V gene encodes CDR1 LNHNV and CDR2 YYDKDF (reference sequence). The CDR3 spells CATSPSRDSYNEQFF. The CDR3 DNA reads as TGTGCCACCAGTCCAAGTCGAGACTCCTACAATGAGCAGTTCTTC.

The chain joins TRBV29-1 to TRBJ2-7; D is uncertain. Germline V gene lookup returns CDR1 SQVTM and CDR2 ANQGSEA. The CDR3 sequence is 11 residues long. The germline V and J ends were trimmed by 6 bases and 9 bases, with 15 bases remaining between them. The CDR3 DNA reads TGCAGCGTACTGAATCTTTTTGGGCAGTACGTC. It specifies CSVLNLFGQYV.

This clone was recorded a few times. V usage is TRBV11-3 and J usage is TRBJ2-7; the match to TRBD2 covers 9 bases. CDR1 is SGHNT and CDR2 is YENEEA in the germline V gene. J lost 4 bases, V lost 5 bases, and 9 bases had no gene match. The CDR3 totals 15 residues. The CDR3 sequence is CASSLAGRRGYEQYF. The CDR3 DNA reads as TGTGCCAGCAGCCTAGCGGGGAGACGGGGGTACGAGCAGTACTTC.

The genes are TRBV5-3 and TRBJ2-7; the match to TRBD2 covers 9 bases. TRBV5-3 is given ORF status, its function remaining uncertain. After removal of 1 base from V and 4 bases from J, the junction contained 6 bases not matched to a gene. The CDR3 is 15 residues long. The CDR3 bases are TGTGCCAGAAGCTTGACCCTAGCGGGATCTTACGAGCAGTACGTC. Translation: CARSLTLAGSYEQYV.

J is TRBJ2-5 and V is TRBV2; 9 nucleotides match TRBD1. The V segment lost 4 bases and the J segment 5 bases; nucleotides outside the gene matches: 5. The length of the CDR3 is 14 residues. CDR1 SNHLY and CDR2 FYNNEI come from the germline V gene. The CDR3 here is CASSVDTGGETQYF. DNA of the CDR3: TGTGCCAGCAGTGTTGATACAGGGGGCGAGACCCAGTACTTC.

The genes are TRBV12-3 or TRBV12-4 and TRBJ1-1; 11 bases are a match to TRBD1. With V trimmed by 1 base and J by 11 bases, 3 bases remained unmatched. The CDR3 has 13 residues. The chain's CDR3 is CASSLGDRGRAFF. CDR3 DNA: TGTGCCAGCAGTTTAGGGGACAGGGGGAGGGCTTTCTTT.

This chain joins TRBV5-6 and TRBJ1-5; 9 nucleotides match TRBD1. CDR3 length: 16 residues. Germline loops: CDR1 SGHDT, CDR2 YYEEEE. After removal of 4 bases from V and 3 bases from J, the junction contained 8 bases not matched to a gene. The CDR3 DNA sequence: TGTGCCAGCAGCCGGGACAGGGTGACGGTCAATCAGCCCCAGCATTTT. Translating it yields CASSRDRVTVNQPQHF. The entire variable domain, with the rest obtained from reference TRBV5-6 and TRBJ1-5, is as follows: DAGVTQSPTHLIKTRGQQVTLRCSPKSGHDTVSWYQQALGQGPQFIFQYYEEEERQRGNFPDRFSGHQFPNYSSELNVNALLLGDSALYLCASSRDRVTVNQPQHFGDGTRLSIL.

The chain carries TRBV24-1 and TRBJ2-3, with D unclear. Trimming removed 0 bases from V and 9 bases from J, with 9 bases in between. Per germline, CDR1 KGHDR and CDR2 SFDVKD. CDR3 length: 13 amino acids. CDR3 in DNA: TGTGCCACCAGTGATTTGCTAAAGTCGACGCAGTATTTT. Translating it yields CATSDLLKSTQYF.

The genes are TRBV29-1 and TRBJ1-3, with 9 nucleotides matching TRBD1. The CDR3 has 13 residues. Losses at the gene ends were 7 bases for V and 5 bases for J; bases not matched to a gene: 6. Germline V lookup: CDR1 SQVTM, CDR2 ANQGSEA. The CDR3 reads CSGWDRARNTIYF. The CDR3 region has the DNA TGCAGCGGATGGGACAGGGCCCGAAACACCATATATTTT. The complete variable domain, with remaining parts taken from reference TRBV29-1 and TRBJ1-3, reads SAVISQKPSRDICQRGTSLTIQCQVDSQVTMMFWYRQQPGQSLTLIATANQGSEATYESGFVIDKFPISRPNLTFSTLTVSNMSPEDSSIYLCSGWDRARNTIYFGEGSWLTVV.

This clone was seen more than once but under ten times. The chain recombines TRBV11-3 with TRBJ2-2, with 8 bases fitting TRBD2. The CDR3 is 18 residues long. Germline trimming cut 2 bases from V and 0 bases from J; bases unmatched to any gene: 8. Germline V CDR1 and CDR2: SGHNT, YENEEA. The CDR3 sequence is CASSLRSLAGTNTGELFF. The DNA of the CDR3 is TGTGCCAGCAGCTTAAGGTCCCTAGCGGGTACGAACACCGGGGAGCTGTTTTTT.

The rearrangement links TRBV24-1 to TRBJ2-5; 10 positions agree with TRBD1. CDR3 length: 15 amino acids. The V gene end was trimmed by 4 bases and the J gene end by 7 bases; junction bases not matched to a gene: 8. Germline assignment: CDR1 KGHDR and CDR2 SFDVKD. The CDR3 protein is CATSDFYDRGLTQYF. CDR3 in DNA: TGTGCCACCAGTGACTTCTACGACAGGGGGCTGACCCAGTACTTC.

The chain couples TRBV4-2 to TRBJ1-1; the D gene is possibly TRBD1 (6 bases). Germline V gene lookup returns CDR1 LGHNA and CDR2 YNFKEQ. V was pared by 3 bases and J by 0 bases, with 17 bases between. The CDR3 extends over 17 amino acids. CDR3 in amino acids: CASSQGADYAMNTEAFF. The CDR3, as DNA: TGTGCCAGCAGCCAGGGGGCCGACTACGCCATGAACACTGAAGCTTTCTTT.